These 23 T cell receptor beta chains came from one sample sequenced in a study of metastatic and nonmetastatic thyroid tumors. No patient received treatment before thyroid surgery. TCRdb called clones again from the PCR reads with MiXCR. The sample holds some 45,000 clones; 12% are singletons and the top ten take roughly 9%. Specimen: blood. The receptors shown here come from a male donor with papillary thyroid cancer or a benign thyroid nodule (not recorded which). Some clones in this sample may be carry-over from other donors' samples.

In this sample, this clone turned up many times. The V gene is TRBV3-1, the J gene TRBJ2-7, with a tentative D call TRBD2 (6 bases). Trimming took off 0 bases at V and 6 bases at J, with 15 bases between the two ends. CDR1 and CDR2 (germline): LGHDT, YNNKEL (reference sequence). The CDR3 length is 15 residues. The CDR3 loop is CASSQEGLGAGEQYF. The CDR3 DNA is TGTGCCAGCAGCCAAGAGGGACTCGGGGCGGGCGAGCAGTACTTC.

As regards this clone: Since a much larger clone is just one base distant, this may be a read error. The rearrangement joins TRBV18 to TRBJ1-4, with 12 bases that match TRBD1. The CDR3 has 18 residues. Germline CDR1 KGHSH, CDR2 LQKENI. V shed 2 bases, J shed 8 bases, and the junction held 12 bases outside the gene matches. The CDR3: CASSPIHFGTGGAEKLFF. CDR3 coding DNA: TGTGCCAGCTCACCAATTCACTTTGGGACAGGGGGCGCGGAAAAACTGTTTTTT.

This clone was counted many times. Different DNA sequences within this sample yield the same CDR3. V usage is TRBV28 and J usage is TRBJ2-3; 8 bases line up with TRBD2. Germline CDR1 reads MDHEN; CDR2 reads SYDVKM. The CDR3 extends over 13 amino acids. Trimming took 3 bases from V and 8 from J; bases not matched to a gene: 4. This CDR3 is CASSFGTSPTQYF. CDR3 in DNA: TGTGCCAGCAGTTTCGGGACTAGTCCTACGCAGTATTTT.

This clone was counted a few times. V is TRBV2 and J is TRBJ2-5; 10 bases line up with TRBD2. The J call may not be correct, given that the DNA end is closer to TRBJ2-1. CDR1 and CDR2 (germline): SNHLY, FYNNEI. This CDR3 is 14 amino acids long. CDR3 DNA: TGTGCCAGCAGTCCACGGACTAGCGGCAATGAGCAGTTCTTC. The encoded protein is CASSPRTSGNEQFF.

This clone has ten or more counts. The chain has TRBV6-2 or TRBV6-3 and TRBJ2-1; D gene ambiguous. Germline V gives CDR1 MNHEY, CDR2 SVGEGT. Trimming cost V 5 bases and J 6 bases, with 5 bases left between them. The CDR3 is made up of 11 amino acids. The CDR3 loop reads CASSASNEQFF. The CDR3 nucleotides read TGTGCCAGCAGTGCTAGCAATGAGCAGTTCTTC.

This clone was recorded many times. CDR3 DNA sequence: TGTGCCAGTAGTATAGAGCGGCAAGAGACCCAGTACTTC. Protein product: CASSIERQETQYF. The V and J genes are TRBV19 and TRBJ2-5; D remains ambiguous. CDR3 length equals 13 residues. V was cut by 0 bases and J by 2 bases, with 4 bases left in between. CDR1 and CDR2 from the germline V gene are LNHDA and SQIVND (reference sequence).

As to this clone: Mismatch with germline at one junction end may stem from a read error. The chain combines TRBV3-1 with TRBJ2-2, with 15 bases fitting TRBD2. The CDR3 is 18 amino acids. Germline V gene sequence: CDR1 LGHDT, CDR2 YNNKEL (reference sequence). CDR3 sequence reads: CASSPGLAGGSNAGELFF. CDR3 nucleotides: TGTGCCAGCAGCCCGGGACTAGCGGGAGGCTCGAACGCCGGGGAGCTGTTTTTT. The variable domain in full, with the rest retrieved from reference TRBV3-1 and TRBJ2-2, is DTAVSQTPKYLVTQMGNDKSIKCEQNLGHDTMYWYKQDSKKFLKIMFSYNNKELIINETVPNRFSPKSPDKAHLNLHINSLELGDSAVYFCASSPGLAGGSNAGELFFGEGSRLTVL.

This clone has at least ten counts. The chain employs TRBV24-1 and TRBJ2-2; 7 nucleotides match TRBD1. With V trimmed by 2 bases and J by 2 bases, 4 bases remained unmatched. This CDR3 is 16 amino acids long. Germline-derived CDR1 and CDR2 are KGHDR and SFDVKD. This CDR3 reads CATSDWDSRNTGELFF. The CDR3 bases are TGTGCCACCAGTGATTGGGACAGCCGAAACACCGGGGAGCTGTTTTTT.

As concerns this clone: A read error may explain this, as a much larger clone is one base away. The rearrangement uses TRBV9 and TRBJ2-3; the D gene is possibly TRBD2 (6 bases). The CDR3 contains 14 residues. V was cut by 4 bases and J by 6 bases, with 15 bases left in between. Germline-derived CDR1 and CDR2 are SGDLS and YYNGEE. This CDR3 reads CASSQIAAADTQYF. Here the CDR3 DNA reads TGTGCCAGCAGCCAAATAGCGGCAGCGGATACGCAGTATTTT.

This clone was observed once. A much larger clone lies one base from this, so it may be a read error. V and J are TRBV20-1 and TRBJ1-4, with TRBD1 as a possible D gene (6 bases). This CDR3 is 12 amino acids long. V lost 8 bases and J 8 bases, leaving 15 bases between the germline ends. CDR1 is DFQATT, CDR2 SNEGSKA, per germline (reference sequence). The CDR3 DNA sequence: TGCAGTATCGGGACATGGGACGAAAAACTGTTTTTT. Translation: CSIGTWDEKLFF.

CDR3 residues: CASSLRTGGTEAFF. CDR3 nucleotide sequence: TGTGCCAGCAGCTTGAGGACAGGGGGCACTGAAGCTTTCTTT. The chain carries TRBV5-4 and TRBJ1-1, with 10 bases identical to TRBD1. There are 14 residues in the CDR3. V lost 1 base to trimming and J lost 4 bases; unmatched junction nucleotides: 1. The V gene's germline CDR1 is SGHNT and CDR2 YYREEE (reference sequence). Filled out from reference TRBV5-4 and TRBJ1-1, the complete variable domain reads ETGVTQSPTHLIKTRGQQVTLRCSSQSGHNTVSWYQQALGQGPQFIFQYYREEENGRGNFPPRFSGLQFPNYSSELNVNALELDDSALYLCASSLRTGGTEAFFGQGTRLTVV.

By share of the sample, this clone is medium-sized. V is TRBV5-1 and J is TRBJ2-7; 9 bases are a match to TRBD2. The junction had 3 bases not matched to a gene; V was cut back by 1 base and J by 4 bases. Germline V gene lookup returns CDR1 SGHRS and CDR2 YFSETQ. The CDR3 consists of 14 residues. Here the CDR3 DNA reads TGCGCCAGCAGCTTGTCACTAGCGGGTTACGAGCAGTACTTC. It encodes CASSLSLAGYEQYF. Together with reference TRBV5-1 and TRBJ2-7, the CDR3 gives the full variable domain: KAGVTQTPRYLIKTRGQQVTLSCSPISGHRSVSWYQQTPGQGLQFLFEYFSETQRNKGNFPGRFSGRQFSNSRSEMNVSTLELGDSALYLCASSLSLAGYEQYFGPGTRLTVT.

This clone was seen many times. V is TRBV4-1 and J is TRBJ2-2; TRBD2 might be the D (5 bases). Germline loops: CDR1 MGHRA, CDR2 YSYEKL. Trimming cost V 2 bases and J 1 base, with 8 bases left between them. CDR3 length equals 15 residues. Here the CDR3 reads CASSQKGGNTGELFF. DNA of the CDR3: TGCGCCAGCAGCCAAAAAGGAGGGAACACCGGGGAGCTGTTTTTT.

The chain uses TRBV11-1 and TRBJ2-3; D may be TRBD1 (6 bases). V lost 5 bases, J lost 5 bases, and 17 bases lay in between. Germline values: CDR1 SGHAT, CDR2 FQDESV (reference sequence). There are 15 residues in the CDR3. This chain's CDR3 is CASSVLQGGGDTQYF. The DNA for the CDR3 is TGTGCCAGCAGCGTTTTACAGGGCGGTGGAGATACGCAGTATTTT. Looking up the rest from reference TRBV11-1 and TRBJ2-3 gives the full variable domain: EAEVAQSPRYKITEKSQAVAFWCDPISGHATLYWYRQILGQGPELLVQFQDESVVDDSQLPKDRFSAERLKGVDSTLKIQPAELGDSAMYLCASSVLQGGGDTQYFGPGTRLTVL.

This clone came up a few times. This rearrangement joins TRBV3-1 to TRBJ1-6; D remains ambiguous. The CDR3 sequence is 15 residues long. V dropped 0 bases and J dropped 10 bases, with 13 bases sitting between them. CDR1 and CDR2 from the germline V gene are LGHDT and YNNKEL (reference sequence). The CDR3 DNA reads TGTGCCAGCAGCCAAGATCGGCCAGTAAAGTCACCCCTCCACTTT. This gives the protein CASSQDRPVKSPLHF.

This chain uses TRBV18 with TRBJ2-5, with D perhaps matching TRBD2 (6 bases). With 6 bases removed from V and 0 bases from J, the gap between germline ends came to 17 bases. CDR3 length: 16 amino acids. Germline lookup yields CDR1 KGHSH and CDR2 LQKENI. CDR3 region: CASSPRYGRDQETQYF. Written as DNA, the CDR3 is TGTGCCAGCTCCCCGAGGTACGGGAGAGACCAAGAGACCCAGTACTTC.

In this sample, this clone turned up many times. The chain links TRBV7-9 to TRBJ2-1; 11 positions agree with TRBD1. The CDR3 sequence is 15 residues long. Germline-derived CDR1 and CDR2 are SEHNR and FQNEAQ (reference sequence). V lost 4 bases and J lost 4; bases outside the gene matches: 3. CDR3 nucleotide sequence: TGTGCCAGCAGCTCCGGACAGGGGGCTTACAATGAGCAGTTCTTC. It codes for CASSSGQGAYNEQFF.

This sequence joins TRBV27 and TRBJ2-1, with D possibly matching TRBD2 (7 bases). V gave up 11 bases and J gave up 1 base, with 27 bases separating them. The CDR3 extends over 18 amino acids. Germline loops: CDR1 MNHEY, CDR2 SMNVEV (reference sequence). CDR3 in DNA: TGTGCCTGCCCCTGGGTGGGGGGGGGCGACGCATCCTACAATGAGCAGTTCTTC. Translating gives CACPWVGGGDASYNEQFF.

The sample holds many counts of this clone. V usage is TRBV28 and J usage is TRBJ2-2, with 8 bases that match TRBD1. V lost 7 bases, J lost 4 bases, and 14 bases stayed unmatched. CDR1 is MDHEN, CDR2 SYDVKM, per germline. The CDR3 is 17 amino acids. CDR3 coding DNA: TGTGCCAGCACCACGACAGGACAGGGTATGGGCACCGGGGAGCTGTTTTTT. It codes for CASTTTGQGMGTGELFF.

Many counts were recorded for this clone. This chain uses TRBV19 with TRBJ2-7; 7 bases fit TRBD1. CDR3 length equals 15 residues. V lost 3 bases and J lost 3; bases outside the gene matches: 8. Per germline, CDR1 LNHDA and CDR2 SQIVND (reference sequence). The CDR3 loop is CASSILGTDLYEQYF. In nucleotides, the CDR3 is TGTGCCAGTAGTATTCTGGGGACAGACCTCTACGAGCAGTACTTC.

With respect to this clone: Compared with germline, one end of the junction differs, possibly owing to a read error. In nucleotides, the CDR3 is TGCGCCAGCAGCCAAAGTGTGGCGGGGATAAACACCACATATTTT. It translates to CASSQSVAGINTTYF. The V call is TRBV4-3, the J call TRBJ1-3; D is unresolved. CDR3 length equals 15 residues. The germline V gene encodes CDR1 LGHNA and CDR2 YSLEER.

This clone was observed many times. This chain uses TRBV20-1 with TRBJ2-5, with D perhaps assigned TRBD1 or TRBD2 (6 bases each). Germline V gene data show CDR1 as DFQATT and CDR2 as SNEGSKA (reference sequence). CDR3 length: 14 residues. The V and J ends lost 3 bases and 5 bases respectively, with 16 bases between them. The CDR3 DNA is TGCAGTGCTAGGGCAAGAAGGGGGAGGGAGACCCAGTACTTC. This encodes CSARARRGRETQYF.

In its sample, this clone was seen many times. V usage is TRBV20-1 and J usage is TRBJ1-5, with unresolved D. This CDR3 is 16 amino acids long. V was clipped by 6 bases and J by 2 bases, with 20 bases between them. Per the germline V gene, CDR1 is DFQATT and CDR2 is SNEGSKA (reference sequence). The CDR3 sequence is CSASPDPAGGNQPQHF. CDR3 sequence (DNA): TGCAGTGCAAGCCCGGACCCCGCCGGTGGCAATCAGCCCCAGCATTTT.